The 9 T cell receptor beta chains in this list originate from one sample, sequenced in a study of blood T cell repertoires in COVID-19. Using immunoSEQ multiplex PCR, the repertoire was profiled, and TCRdb retains in-frame clones only, with some absent. The table shows 200,000 to 300,000 clones, with 60% to 75% occurring only once. Sample: peripheral blood. Receptor source: a woman aged 80 or older with acute or convalescent COVID-19.

The sample holds many counts of this clone. The same CDR3 arises from other DNA sequences in this sample as well. The chain carries TRBV5-1 and TRBJ2-7; 9 bases match TRBD1. Germline V gene lookup returns CDR1 SGHRS and CDR2 YFSETQ. V lost 0 bases to trimming and J lost 2 bases; unmatched junction nucleotides: 3. The CDR3 runs to 15 residues. CDR3 region: CASSLGGQGAYEQYF. Written as DNA, the CDR3 is TGCGCCAGCAGCTTGGGGGGACAGGGAGCCTACGAGCAGTACTTC.

The CDR3 spells CASLPASTTRGDTQYF. The CDR3 DNA follows: TGTGCCAGTTTACCAGCTTCTACGACTAGAGGAGATACGCAGTATTTT. The chain has TRBV19 and TRBJ2-3; D perhaps matches TRBD2 (6 bases). Trimming removed 8 bases from V and 5 bases from J, with 23 bases in between. Germline V gene data show CDR1 as LNHDA and CDR2 as SQIVND (reference sequence). CDR3 length: 16 amino acids.

V gene TRBV25-1 combines with J gene TRBJ1-2; TRBD1 matches 12 bases. This CDR3 region has 14 residues. Germline V gene data show CDR1 as MGHDK and CDR2 as SYGVNS. J was trimmed by 5 bases and V by 5 bases; bases with no gene match: 3. CDR3 nucleotide sequence: TGTGCCAGCAGTACGGGACAGGGGGCTTATGGCTACACCTTC. It specifies CASSTGQGAYGYTF.

The CDR3 spells CASSVGGLRTDTQYF. The CDR3 DNA reads TGTGCCAGCAGCGTAGGAGGTCTCCGCACAGATACGCAGTATTTT. The chain combines TRBV11-2 with TRBJ2-3; a possible D gene is TRBD2 (5 bases). CDR3 length: 15 residues. CDR1 and CDR2 (germline): SGHAT, FQNNGV. V lost 5 bases, J lost 1 base, and 13 bases lay in between.

J is TRBJ2-1 and V is TRBV7-9; maybe TRBD1 (6 bases). V lost 1 base and J 2 bases, leaving 12 bases between the germline ends. Germline lookup yields CDR1 SEHNR and CDR2 FQNEAQ (reference sequence). This CDR3 spans 16 amino acids. Here the CDR3 DNA reads TGTGCCAGCAGCTTAGGTGGCGGACAGCCCTACAATGAGCAGTTCTTC. Its protein product is CASSLGGGQPYNEQFF.

J is TRBJ1-1 and V is TRBV20-1; D unclear. The CDR3 has 14 amino acids. The V and J ends lost 3 bases and 4 bases respectively, with 15 bases between them. The germline gives CDR1 DFQATT, CDR2 SNEGSKA (reference sequence). The CDR3 is CSASDGRRSTEAFF. The CDR3 bases are TGCAGTGCTAGTGATGGTCGGAGGAGCACTGAAGCTTTCTTT.

The V gene is TRBV5-4, the J gene TRBJ1-2; no clear D gene. The CDR3 runs to 14 residues. Germline-derived CDR1 and CDR2 are SGHNT and YYREEE (reference sequence). V lost 5 bases, J lost 1 base, and 12 bases lay in between. CDR3 sequence (DNA): TGTGCCAGCAGGGAAGCGGGAAGTAACTATGGCTACACCTTC. It is translated as CASREAGSNYGYTF.

The chain recombines TRBV7-2 with TRBJ1-5; 8 nucleotides agree with TRBD1. This CDR3 spans 14 amino acids. V lost 5 bases and J lost 6; bases outside the gene matches: 6. Germline CDR1 is SGHTA and CDR2 is FQGNSA. As DNA, the CDR3 is TGTGCCAGCAGCCTAGACAGGGGTAGTCAGCCCCAGCATTTT. Protein product: CASSLDRGSQPQHF.

The gene calls are TRBV5-1 and TRBJ2-7; 7 bases agree with TRBD1. The CDR3 is made up of 15 amino acids. The germline gives CDR1 SGHRS, CDR2 YFSETQ. The junction had 6 bases not matched to a gene; V was cut back by 2 bases and J by 1 base. DNA for the CDR3: TGCGCCAGCAGCTTTTGGCCAGGGGGTTCCTACGAGCAGTACTTC. This translates into CASSFWPGGSYEQYF.